These 19 T cell receptor beta chains came from one sample sequenced in a study of T cells in Graves' hyperthyroidism and ophthalmopathy. It was RNA transcripts that yielded the amplified TCR beta CDR3 regions. The study used the HTBI primer set for a first-round RT-PCR of the TCR CDR3. In TCRdb, the multiplex PCR reads were re-called with MiXCR into one record per CDR3 protein. The sample has some 760,000 distinct CDR3 sequences, 12% to 15% seen once; the top ten hold 9.5% to 13%. What was sequenced was blood. All receptors derive from a young woman with Graves' hyperthyroidism.

There are many counts of this clonotype. This chain links TRBV7-9 with TRBJ1-6, with a tentative D call TRBD1 (5 bases). Germline CDR1 SEHNR, CDR2 FQNEAQ (reference sequence). The length of the CDR3 is 14 residues. V was cut by 5 bases and J by 9 bases, with 14 bases left in between. Here the CDR3 DNA reads TGTGCCAGCAGCCTTCAGGGTAACGGTTCACCCCTCCACTTT. Translating gives CASSLQGNGSPLHF.

This clonotype was seen only a few times. J is TRBJ1-2 and V is TRBV24-1, with unresolved D. The V end was cut by 3 bases, the J end by 3 bases, with 16 bases between. CDR1 and CDR2 (germline): KGHDR, SFDVKD. This CDR3 spans 16 amino acids. In DNA form, the CDR3 reads TGTGCCACCAGTGATAGCACCCGGACCTCTCACTATGGCTACACCTTC. Translated: CATSDSTRTSHYGYTF.

This clonotype was found a few times. This chain links TRBV18 with TRBJ2-7; 12 nucleotides align to TRBD1. The germline V gene encodes CDR1 KGHSH and CDR2 LQKENI. The trim removed 6 bases at V and 5 bases at J, leaving 8 bases unmatched. This CDR3 has 15 residues. This chain's CDR3 is CASSPPGQGANEQYF. CDR3 coding DNA: TGTGCCAGCTCGCCGCCGGGACAGGGGGCTAACGAGCAGTACTTC.

A word on this clonotype: The junction departs from germline at one end; a sequencing error may be responsible. This chain uses TRBV5-1 with TRBJ2-1; D unclear. This CDR3 has 11 amino acids. Germline CDR1 and CDR2: SGHRS and YFSETQ. CDR3 sequence reads: CASSFGNGQFF. The CDR3 DNA follows: TGCGCCAGCAGCTTCGGCAATGGGCAGTTCTTC.

The chain uses TRBV27 and TRBJ2-3; D is possibly TRBD2 (5 bases). The V gene's germline CDR1 is MNHEY and CDR2 SMNVEV (reference sequence). CDR3 length equals 15 residues. CDR3 protein: CATGEGRTSTDTQYF. CDR3 in DNA: TGTGCGACCGGGGAAGGCAGAACTAGCACAGATACGCAGTATTTT.

This clonotype was seen many times. The chain recombines TRBV3-1 with TRBJ1-1, with 10 bases that match TRBD1. CDR3 length: 15 residues. Germline V lookup: CDR1 LGHDT, CDR2 YNNKEL (reference sequence). The V and J ends lost 4 bases and 4 bases, in that order; junction bases with no gene match: 6. This chain's CDR3 is CASSPRDRGGTEAFF. The CDR3 DNA follows: TGTGCCAGCAGCCCCCGGGACAGGGGAGGCACTGAAGCTTTCTTT.

This clonotype was recorded at least ten times. This sequence joins TRBV3-1 and TRBJ2-1; 9 positions agree with TRBD2. This CDR3 has 16 amino acids. Germline loops: CDR1 LGHDT, CDR2 YNNKEL (reference sequence). Trimming took 5 bases from V and 3 from J; bases not matched to a gene: 8. The CDR3 loop is CASSSLAGSVYNEQFF. The DNA of the CDR3 is TGTGCCAGCAGCTCCCTAGCGGGAAGTGTCTACAATGAGCAGTTCTTC.

This clonotype was counted at least ten times. The chain couples TRBV14 to TRBJ2-7, with D possibly TRBD1 on 5 matching bases. Germline CDR1 reads SGHDN; CDR2 reads FVKESK. The CDR3 totals 14 residues. Trimming took off 0 bases at V and 3 bases at J, with 9 bases between the two ends. DNA of the CDR3: TGTGCCAGCAGCCAAGAGTTTAGGGGCTACGAGCAGTACTTC. The encoded protein is CASSQEFRGYEQYF.

This clonotype appeared a few times. The V and J genes are TRBV11-2 and TRBJ1-1; no firm D call. V dropped 3 bases and J dropped 1 base, with 6 bases sitting between them. CDR1 and CDR2 from the germline V gene are SGHAT and FQNNGV. The CDR3 has 13 amino acids. The CDR3 sequence: CASSFIKNTEAFF. The CDR3 DNA is TGTGCCAGCAGCTTTATCAAGAACACTGAAGCTTTCTTT.

The gene calls are TRBV13 and TRBJ2-7; a weak D match, TRBD1 (6 bases). The germline V gene encodes CDR1 PRHDT and CDR2 FYEKMQ (reference sequence). Trimming pared 1 base from V and 5 bases from J, leaving 21 bases between. This CDR3 has 17 residues. This chain's CDR3 is CASSLAENRESNDEQYF. CDR3 coding DNA: TGTGCCAGCAGCTTAGCCGAAAACAGGGAGTCCAACGACGAGCAGTACTTC.

This clonotype turned up a few times. The chain recombines TRBV5-1 with TRBJ2-1; 10 bases fit TRBD1. The CDR3 consists of 14 residues. Germline-derived CDR1 and CDR2 are SGHRS and YFSETQ. The trim removed 4 bases at V and 7 bases at J, leaving 5 bases unmatched. The CDR3 here is CASSRQGAENEQFF. CDR3 sequence (DNA): TGCGCCAGCAGCCGACAGGGGGCCGAAAATGAGCAGTTCTTC.

This clonotype was seen many times. The chain joins TRBV18 to TRBJ2-3, with a possible D match to TRBD2 (5 bases). In germline, CDR1 is KGHSH, CDR2 LQKENI. There are 16 residues in the CDR3. V dropped 2 bases and J dropped 0 bases, with 12 bases sitting between them. CDR3 in DNA: TGTGCCAGCTCACCAACACCGGGAATAAGCACAGATACGCAGTATTTT. Translated, it gives CASSPTPGISTDTQYF.

In its sample, this clonotype was seen many times. The chain employs TRBV28 and TRBJ1-1; 10 nucleotides line up with TRBD1. Germline CDR1 is MDHEN and CDR2 is SYDVKM. This CDR3 has 17 residues. Germline trimming cut 6 bases from V and 13 bases from J; bases unmatched to any gene: 23. The CDR3 here is CASRIPGQGSRMLEGFF. The DNA for the CDR3 is TGTGCCAGCAGGATACCGGGACAGGGGTCCCGTATGTTGGAGGGTTTCTTT.

This clonotype turned up a few times. In DNA form, the CDR3 reads TGTGCCAGCAGTATGGGGAACGGCGCGGTGGGCTACACCTTC. This encodes CASSMGNGAVGYTF. This chain links TRBV6-1 with TRBJ1-2; D unclear. The germline V and J ends were trimmed by 5 bases and 8 bases, with 18 bases remaining between them. The CDR3 sequence is 14 residues long. Germline CDR1 MNHNS, CDR2 SASEGT.

This clonotype was picked up many times. V usage is TRBV11-2 and J usage is TRBJ2-3; TRBD1 agrees at 9 bases. The germline V gene encodes CDR1 SGHAT and CDR2 FQNNGV. V shed 5 bases, J shed 3 bases, and the junction held 6 bases outside the gene matches. The CDR3 totals 15 residues. The CDR3 nucleotides are TGTGCCAGCAGCCACCGGGACAGGGAGACAGATACGCAGTATTTT. Translation gives CASSHRDRETDTQYF. Supplemented by reference TRBV11-2 and TRBJ2-3, the full variable domain reads EAGVAQSPRYKIIEKRQSVAFWCNPISGHATLYWYQQILGQGPKLLIQFQNNGVVDDSQLPKDRFSAERLKGVDSTLKIQPAKLEDSAVYLCASSHRDRETDTQYFGPGTRLTVL.

This chain joins TRBV7-3 and TRBJ2-1, with D possibly being TRBD1 (6 bases). CDR1 is SGHTA and CDR2 is FQGTGA in the germline V gene. Trimming took off 2 bases at V and 12 bases at J, with 20 bases between the two ends. The CDR3 extends over 15 amino acids. The chain's CDR3 is CASSLYTGPRTLQFF. The CDR3 DNA reads as TGTGCCAGCAGCTTATACACAGGGCCACGCACCCTGCAGTTCTTC.

The table lists this clonotype with many counts. The gene calls are TRBV12-3 or TRBV12-4 and TRBJ2-1; 12 nucleotides line up with TRBD2. The trim removed 5 bases at V and 8 bases at J, leaving 7 bases unmatched. The CDR3 is 15 residues long. CDR3 nucleotides: TGTGCCAGCAGTGAGACTAGCGGGAGTGAGTATGAGCAGTTCTTC. Translated: CASSETSGSEYEQFF.

The rearrangement links TRBV19 to TRBJ1-5; 7 bases align to TRBD1. The CDR3 is 14 amino acids. V shed 3 bases and J 4 bases; nucleotides not matched to a gene: 3. CDR1 is LNHDA and CDR2 is SQIVND in the germline V gene (reference sequence). The CDR3 DNA reads as TGTGCCAGTAGTATGGGCAGGGGGAATCAGCCCCAGCATTTT. Protein product: CASSMGRGNQPQHF.

In this sample, this clonotype turned up once. The chain couples TRBV5-4 to TRBJ2-3, with D possibly matching TRBD1 (7 bases). V was pared by 3 bases and J by 8 bases, with 10 bases between. This CDR3 is built from 12 residues. Germline CDR1 and CDR2: SGHNT and YYREEE (reference sequence). The CDR3 region has the DNA TGTGCCAGCAGCTACCAGGGGGGTACGCAGTATTTT. This sequence encodes CASSYQGGTQYF.